This T cell receptor (beta chain) was sequenced for a study of blood T cells in healthy people across ages. The germline V gene encodes CDR1 LGHDT and CDR2 YNNKEL (reference sequence). The trim removed 4 bases at V and 2 bases at J, leaving 7 bases unmatched. The CDR3 loop spans 16 amino acids. Sample-barcoded 5' priming and a J-beta primer mix drove a second PCR of about 6 to 12 cycles. TCRdb reprocessed the 5' RACE reads with MiXCR, giving one entry per CDR3 protein. This sample carries about a million distinct CDR3 sequences, roughly 51% of them seen once, and the ten largest clones take over 20%. PBMCs numbering at least 7 million were isolated per sample.

The TCR comes from a woman in her fifties or sixties in good health. Sequencing used blood. The V call is TRBV3-1, the J call TRBJ2-1; 8 nucleotides match TRBD2. The CDR3 DNA reads TGTGCCAGCAGCCCTGCTACGGGAGGGCCCTACAATGAGCAGTTCTTC. Its protein is CASSPATGGPYNEQFF.